The clone carrying this T cell receptor (beta chain) was picked up a small number of times. Its antigen is as yet unknown. Reverse transcribing all isolated RNA meant expressed TCRB transcripts were sequenced. TCRdb keeps only in-frame clones here, not all; method: immunoSEQ multiplex PCR. In the table there are some 410,000 clones, 9.5% to 12% of which are singletons. Purity of each sorted population was above 95%. These data originate in a study of beta chain features in type 1 diabetes. The J segment lost 3 bases and the V segment lost 2 bases, leaving 5 bases of the junction unmatched. The CDR3 extends over 14 amino acids. Germline lookup yields CDR1 GTSNPN and CDR2 SVGIG (reference sequence). Study results and caveats: Across all four CD4+ subsets, people with type 1 diabetes showed modestly shorter TCRB CDR3s. For type 1 diabetes patients, VDJ junctions showed fewer insertions and more deletions.

This chain uses TRBV30 with TRBJ1-2; 8 bases agree with TRBD1. Source material: naive CD4+ T cells from blood. The clonotype was recovered from a woman aged 18-29 years in good health. The CDR3 coding sequence is TGTGCCTGGAGTCGGCTGGACAGGGACTATGGCTACACCTTC. It is translated as CAWSRLDRDYGYTF.